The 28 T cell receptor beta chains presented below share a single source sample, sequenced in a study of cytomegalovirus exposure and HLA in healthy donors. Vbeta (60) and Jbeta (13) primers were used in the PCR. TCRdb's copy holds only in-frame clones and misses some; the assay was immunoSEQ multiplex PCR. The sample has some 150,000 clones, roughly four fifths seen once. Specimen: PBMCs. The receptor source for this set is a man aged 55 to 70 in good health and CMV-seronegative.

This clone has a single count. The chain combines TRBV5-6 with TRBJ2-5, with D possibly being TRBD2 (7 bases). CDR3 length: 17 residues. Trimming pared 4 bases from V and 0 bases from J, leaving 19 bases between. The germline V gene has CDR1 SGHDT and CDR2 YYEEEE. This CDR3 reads CASSKRGASPYQETQYF. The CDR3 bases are TGTGCCAGCAGCAAACGGGGGGCCTCGCCGTACCAAGAGACCCAGTACTTC.

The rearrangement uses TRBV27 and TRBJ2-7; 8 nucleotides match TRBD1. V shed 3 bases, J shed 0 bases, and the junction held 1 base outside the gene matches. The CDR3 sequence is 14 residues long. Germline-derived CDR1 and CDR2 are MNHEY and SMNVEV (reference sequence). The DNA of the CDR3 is TGTGCCAGCAGTTTTCAGGGGGCCTCCTACGAGCAGTACTTC. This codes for CASSFQGASYEQYF.

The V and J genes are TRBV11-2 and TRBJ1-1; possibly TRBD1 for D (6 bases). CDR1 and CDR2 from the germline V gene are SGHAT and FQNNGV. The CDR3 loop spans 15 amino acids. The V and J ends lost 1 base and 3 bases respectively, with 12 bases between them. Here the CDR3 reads CASSLVVRGYTEAFF. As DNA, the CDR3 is TGTGCCAGCAGCTTAGTTGTCAGGGGTTACACTGAAGCTTTCTTT. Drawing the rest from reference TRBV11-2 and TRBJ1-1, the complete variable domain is EAGVAQSPRYKIIEKRQSVAFWCNPISGHATLYWYQQILGQGPKLLIQFQNNGVVDDSQLPKDRFSAERLKGVDSTLKIQPAKLEDSAVYLCASSLVVRGYTEAFFGQGTRLTVV.

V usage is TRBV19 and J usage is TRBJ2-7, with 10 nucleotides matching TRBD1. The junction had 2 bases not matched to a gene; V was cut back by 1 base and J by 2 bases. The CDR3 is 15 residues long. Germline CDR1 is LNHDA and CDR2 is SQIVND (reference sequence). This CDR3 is CASSIAGQGAYEQYF. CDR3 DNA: TGTGCCAGTAGTATAGCCGGACAGGGGGCCTACGAGCAGTACTTC.

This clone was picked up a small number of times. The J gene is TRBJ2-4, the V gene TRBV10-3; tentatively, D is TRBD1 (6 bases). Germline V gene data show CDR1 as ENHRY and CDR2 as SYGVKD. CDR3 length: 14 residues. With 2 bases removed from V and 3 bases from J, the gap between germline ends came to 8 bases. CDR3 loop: CAISEQGLKNIQYF. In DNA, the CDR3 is TGTGCCATCAGTGAGCAGGGGCTCAAAAACATTCAGTACTTC.

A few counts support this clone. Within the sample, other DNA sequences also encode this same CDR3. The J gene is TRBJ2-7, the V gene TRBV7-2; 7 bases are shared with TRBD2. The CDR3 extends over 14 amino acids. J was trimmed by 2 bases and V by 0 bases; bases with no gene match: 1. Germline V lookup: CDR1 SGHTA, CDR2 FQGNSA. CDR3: CASSLAGGPYEQYF. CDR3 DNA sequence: TGTGCCAGCAGCTTAGCGGGAGGGCCCTACGAGCAGTACTTC.

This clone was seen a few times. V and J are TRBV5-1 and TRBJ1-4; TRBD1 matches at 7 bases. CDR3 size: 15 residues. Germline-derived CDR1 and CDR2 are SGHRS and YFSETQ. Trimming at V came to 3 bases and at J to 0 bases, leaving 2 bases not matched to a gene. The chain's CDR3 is CASSSGTATNEKLFF. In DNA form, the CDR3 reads TGCGCCAGCAGCTCCGGGACAGCAACTAATGAAAAACTGTTTTTT.

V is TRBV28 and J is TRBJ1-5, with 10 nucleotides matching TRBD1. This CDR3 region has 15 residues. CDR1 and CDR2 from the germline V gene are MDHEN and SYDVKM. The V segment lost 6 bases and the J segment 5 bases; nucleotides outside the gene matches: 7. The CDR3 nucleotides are TGTGCCAGCAGCTTCAGCGACAGGGGGCATCAGCCCCAGCATTTT. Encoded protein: CASSFSDRGHQPQHF.

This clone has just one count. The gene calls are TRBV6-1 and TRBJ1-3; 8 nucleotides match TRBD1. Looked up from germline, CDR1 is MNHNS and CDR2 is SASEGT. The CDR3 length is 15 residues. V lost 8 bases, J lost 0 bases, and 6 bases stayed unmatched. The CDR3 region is CASSRQGNSGNTIYF. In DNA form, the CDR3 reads TGTGCCAGCTCACGACAGGGGAACTCTGGAAACACCATATATTTT.

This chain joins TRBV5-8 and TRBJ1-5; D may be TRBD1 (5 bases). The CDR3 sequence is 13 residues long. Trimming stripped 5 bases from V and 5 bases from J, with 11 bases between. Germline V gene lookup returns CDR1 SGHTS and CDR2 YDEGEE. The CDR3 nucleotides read TGTGCCAGCAGTTACGGGGGAGATCAGCCCCAGCATTTT. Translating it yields CASSYGGDQPQHF.

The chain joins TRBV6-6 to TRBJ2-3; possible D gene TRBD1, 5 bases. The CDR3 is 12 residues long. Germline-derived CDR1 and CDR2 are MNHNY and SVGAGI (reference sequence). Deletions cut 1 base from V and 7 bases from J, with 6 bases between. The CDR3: CASSYLDNTQYF. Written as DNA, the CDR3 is TGTGCCAGCAGTTACTTGGACAATACGCAGTATTTT.

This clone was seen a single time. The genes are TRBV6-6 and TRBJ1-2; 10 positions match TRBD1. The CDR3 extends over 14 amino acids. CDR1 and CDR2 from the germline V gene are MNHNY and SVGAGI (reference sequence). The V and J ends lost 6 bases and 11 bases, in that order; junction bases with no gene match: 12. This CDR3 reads CASSPGGTGVRYTF. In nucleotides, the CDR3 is TGTGCCAGCAGCCCGGGCGGGACAGGGGTGCGGTACACCTTC.

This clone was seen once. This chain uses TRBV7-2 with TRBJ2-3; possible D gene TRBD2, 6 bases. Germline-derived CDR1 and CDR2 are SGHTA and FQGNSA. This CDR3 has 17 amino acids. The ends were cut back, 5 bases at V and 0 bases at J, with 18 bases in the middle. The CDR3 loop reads CASSQGLRSGSTDTQYF. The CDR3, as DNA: TGTGCCAGCAGCCAAGGGCTTAGGAGCGGGAGCACAGATACGCAGTATTTT.

The CDR3 DNA reads as TGCAGCGTGGGGCAGGAAAATGAGCAGTTCTTC. Translating gives CSVGQENEQFF. The chain uses TRBV29-1 and TRBJ2-1, with a possible D match to TRBD1 (5 bases). Trimming removed 6 bases at V and 7 bases at J, with 10 bases between. The germline V gene has CDR1 SQVTM and CDR2 ANQGSEA. This CDR3 region has 11 residues.

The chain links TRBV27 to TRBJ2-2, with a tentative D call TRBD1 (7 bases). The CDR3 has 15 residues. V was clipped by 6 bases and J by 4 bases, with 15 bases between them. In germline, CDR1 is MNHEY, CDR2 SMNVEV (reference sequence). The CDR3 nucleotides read TGTGCCAGCAGCAGGAGGGGGCCGAGCACCGGGGAGCTGTTTTTT. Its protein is CASSRRGPSTGELFF.

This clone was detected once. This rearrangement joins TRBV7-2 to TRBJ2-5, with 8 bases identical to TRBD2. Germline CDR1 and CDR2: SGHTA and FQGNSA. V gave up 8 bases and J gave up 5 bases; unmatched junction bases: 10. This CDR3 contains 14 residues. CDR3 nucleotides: TGTGCCAGCGTTCTTTGGGGGACTAGTGAGACCCAGTACTTC. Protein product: CASVLWGTSETQYF.

DNA of the CDR3: TGTGCCAGCAGACTACCCATCGGGGGGGGAAATGGCTACACCTTC. This gives the protein CASRLPIGGGNGYTF. The rearrangement links TRBV28 to TRBJ1-2; weak D call: TRBD1 (5 bases). The V gene lost 6 bases and the J gene lost 6 bases, with 20 bases spanning the gap. Germline CDR1 reads MDHEN; CDR2 reads SYDVKM. There are 15 residues in the CDR3.

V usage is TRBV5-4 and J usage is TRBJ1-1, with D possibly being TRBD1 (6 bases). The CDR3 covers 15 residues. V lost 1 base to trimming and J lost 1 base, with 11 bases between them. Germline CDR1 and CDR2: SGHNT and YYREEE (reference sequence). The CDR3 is CASSLPGAGNTEAFF. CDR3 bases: TGTGCCAGCAGCTTGCCAGGGGCAGGGAACACTGAAGCTTTCTTT.

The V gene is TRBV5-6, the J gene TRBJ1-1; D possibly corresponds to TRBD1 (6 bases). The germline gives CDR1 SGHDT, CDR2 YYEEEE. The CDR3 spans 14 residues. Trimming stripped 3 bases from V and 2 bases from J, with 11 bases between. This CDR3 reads CASSWGRVNTEAFF. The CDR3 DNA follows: TGTGCCAGCAGCTGGGGGCGGGTAAACACTGAAGCTTTCTTT.

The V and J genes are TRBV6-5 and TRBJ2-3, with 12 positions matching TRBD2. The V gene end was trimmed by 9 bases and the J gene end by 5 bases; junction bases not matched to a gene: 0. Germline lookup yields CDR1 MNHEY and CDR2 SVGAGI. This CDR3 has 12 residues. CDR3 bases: TGTGCCAGGACTAGCGGGAGAGATACGCAGTATTTT. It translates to CARTSGRDTQYF.

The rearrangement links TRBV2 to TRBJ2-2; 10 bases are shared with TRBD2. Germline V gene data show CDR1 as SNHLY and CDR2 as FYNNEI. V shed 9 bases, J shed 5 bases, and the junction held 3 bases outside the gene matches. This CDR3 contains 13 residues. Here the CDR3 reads CARSGGATGELFF. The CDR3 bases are TGTGCCAGGAGCGGGGGGGCAACCGGGGAGCTGTTTTTT.

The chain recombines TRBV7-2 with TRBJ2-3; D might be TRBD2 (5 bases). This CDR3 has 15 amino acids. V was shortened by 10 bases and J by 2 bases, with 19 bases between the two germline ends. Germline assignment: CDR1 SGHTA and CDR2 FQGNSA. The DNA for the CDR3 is TGTGCCACCGGGAAGGGCAACTCACACACAGATACGCAGTATTTT. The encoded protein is CATGKGNSHTDTQYF.

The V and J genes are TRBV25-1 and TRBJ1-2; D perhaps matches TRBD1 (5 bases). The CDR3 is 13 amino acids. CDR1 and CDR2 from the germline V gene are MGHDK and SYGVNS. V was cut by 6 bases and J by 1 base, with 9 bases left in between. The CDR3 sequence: CASSPDINYGYTF. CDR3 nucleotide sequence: TGTGCCAGCAGCCCGGACATTAACTATGGCTACACCTTC.

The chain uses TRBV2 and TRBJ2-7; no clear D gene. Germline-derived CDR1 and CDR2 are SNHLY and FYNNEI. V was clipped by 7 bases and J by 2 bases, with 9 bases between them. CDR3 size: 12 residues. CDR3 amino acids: CASTAGPYEQYF. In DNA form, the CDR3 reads TGTGCCAGCACGGCAGGCCCCTACGAGCAGTACTTC.

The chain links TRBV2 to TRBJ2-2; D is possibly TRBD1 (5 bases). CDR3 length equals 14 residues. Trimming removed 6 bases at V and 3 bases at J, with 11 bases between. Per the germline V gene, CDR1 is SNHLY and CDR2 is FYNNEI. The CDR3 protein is CASRLTVDTGELFF. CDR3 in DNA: TGTGCCAGCAGACTGACAGTGGACACCGGGGAGCTGTTTTTT.

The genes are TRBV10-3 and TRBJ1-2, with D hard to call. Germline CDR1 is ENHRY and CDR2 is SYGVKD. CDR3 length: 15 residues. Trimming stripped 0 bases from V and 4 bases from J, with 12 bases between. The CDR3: CAISESQDFGYGYTF. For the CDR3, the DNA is TGTGCCATCAGTGAGTCGCAGGATTTCGGCTATGGCTACACCTTC.

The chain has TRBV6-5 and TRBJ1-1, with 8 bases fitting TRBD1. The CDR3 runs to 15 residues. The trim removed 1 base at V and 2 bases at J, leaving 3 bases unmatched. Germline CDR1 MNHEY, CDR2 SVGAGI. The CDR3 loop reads CASSYLGQANTEAFF. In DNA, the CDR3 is TGTGCCAGCAGTTACTTGGGACAGGCTAACACTGAAGCTTTCTTT.

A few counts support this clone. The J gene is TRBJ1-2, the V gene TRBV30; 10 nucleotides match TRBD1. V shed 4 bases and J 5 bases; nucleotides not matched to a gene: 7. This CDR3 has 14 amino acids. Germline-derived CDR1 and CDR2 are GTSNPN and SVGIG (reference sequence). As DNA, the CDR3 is TGTGCCTGGACCGGGACAGGGGTTGGGTATGGCTACACCTTC. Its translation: CAWTGTGVGYGYTF.